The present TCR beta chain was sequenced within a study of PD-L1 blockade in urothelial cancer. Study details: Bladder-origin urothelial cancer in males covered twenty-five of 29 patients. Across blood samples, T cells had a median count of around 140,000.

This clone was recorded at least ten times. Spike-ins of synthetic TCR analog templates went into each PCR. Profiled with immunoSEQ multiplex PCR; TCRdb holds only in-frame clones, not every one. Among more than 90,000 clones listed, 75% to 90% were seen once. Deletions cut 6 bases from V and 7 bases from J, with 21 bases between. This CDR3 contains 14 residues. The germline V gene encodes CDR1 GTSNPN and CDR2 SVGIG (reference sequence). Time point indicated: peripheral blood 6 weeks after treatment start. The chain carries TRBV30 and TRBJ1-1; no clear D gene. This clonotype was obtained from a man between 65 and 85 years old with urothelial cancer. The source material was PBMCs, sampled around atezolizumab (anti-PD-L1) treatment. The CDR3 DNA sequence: TGTGCCTGCGCGGCCCCACCCTCACGGGGTGAAGCTTTCTTT. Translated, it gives CACAAPPSRGEAFF.